This TCR beta chain came from a study of blood T cell repertoires in COVID-19. Study overall: Spain, Italy and the United States supplied samples that represented acute and convalescent COVID-19.

Sequenced by immunoSEQ multiplex PCR; TCRdb stores in-frame clones only, minus some. In the table there are about 49,000 clones, approximately 86% of which are singletons. The CDR3 has 15 residues. Trimming took off 0 bases at V and 4 bases at J, with 11 bases between the two ends. Germline V gives CDR1 SGHRS, CDR2 YFSETQ. This clone was recorded a few times. This chain uses TRBV5-1 with TRBJ1-3; D is unresolved. The sequence was collected from a man aged 35 to 55 with active COVID-19. Sequences were obtained from peripheral blood. The CDR3 bases are TGCGCCAGCAGCTTGGATTCGGGGTCCGGAAACACCATATATTTT. As protein: CASSLDSGSGNTIYF.